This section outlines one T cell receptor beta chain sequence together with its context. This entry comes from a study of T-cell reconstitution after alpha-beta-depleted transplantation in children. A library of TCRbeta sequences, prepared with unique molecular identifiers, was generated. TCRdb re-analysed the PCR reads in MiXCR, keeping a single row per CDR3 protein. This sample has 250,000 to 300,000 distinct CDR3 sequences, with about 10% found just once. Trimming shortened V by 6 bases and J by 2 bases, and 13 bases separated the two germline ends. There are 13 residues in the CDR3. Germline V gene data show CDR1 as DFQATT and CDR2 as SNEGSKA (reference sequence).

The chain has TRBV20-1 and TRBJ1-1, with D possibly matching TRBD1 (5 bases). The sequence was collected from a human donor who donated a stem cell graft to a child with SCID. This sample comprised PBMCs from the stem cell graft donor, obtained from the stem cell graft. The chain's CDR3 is CSAEGRRNTEAFF. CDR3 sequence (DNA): TGCAGTGCAGAGGGACGGAGAAACACTGAAGCTTTCTTT.